This T cell receptor beta chain was captured in a study of PD-L1 blockade in urothelial cancer. Study-level information: Specimens of blood held a median count of about 140,000 T cells.

Findings and limits, study-wide: Tumor-associated blood clones were expanded more by durable-benefit patients at 3 weeks.

Comment on this clone: Its antigen is currently unknown.

The assay was immunoSEQ multiplex PCR, and TCRdb's table has in-frame clones only and misses some. There are more than 20,000 clones in the sample; around 85% occur only once, and 2.5% to 3.5% lies in the top ten. Germline values: CDR1 MNHEY, CDR2 SVGAGI. The CDR3 is 14 amino acids. Germline trimming cut 6 bases from V and 2 bases from J; bases unmatched to any gene: 4. The sequence came from a middle-aged man with urothelial cancer. This rearrangement joins TRBV6-5 to TRBJ1-3, with 7 bases that match TRBD1. Source: PBMCs, taken around atezolizumab (anti-PD-L1) treatment. CDR3 amino acids: CASRNDRAGNTIYF. CDR3 DNA: TGTGCCAGCAGAAACGACAGGGCTGGAAACACCATATATTTT.